Listed below are T cell receptor beta chains from one sample, sequenced in a study of blood T cell repertoires in COVID-19. Sequenced by immunoSEQ multiplex PCR; TCRdb stores in-frame clones only, minus some. The sample includes about 300,000 clones, approximately 86% of them seen just once. Sequencing was carried out using peripheral blood. These receptors were taken from a man aged 65 to 79 with acute or convalescent COVID-19. The CDR3 runs from the conserved cysteine through the conserved F or W. A D gene is named only where the DNA matches it firmly. Only some rows state a clone size, as once, few, many or a class for expanded clones.

cdr3_aa,cdr3_nt,j_call,d_call,clone_size,v_call
CASSPRGLARSQETQYF,TGTGCCAGCTCACCACGGGGACTAGCGAGAAGCCAAGAGACCCAGTACTTC,TRBJ2-5,TRBD2,.,TRBV18
CASSWDSELNTEAFF,TGCGCCAGCAGCTGGGACAGCGAGTTGAACACTGAAGCTTTCTTT,TRBJ1-1,TRBD1,.,TRBV5-1
CASSVSPGTGDGYTF,TGTGCCAGCAGCGTATCCCCCGGGACAGGGGATGGCTACACCTTC,TRBJ1-2,TRBD1,.,TRBV9
CASSGDSYNEQFF,TGTGCCAGTAGTGGGGACAGCTACAATGAGCAGTTCTTC,TRBJ2-1,TRBD1,.,TRBV19
CASSKTSGGAVDTQYF,TGTGCCAGCAGCAAGACTAGCGGGGGGGCAGTAGATACGCAGTATTTT,TRBJ2-3,TRBD2,.,TRBV7-3
CASSLLQRNSPLHF,TGTGCCAGCAGCTTGCTCCAGAGGAATTCACCCCTCCACTTT,TRBJ1-6,.,few,TRBV7-9
CASSATTGRDGYTF,TGTGCCAGCAGCGCAACAACAGGGAGGGATGGCTACACCTTC,TRBJ1-2,.,.,TRBV9
CASSLRTGHRDGGYTF,TGTGCCAGCAGCTTAAGAACCGGACACCGCGATGGGGGCTACACCTTC,TRBJ1-2,.,.,TRBV5-6
CASTRTGPPNYGYTF,TGTGCCAGTACCCGGACAGGGCCACCAAACTATGGCTACACCTTC,TRBJ1-2,TRBD1,.,TRBV19
CASSESGAGDIFGEQFF,TGCGCCAGCAGTGAGTCTGGAGCGGGAGACATCTTCGGTGAGCAGTTCTTC,TRBJ2-1,TRBD2,.,TRBV10-1